The 7 T cell receptor beta chains below were found in one sample sequenced in a study of T cell repertoires in cytomegalovirus infection. TCRdb used MiXCR to reprocess the reads, holding one entry per CDR3 protein. The sample has 380,000 or so distinct CDR3 sequences; about a third are singletons. The antigens for these receptors are not known. The specimen was cultured PBMCs, collected from culture after CMV antigen stimulation. All receptors derive from a human donor in good health (CMV status not recorded). Some clones in this sample may be carry-over from other donors' samples.

This clonotype was found many times. CDR3 DNA sequence: TGTGCCAGCAGCTTAGAAGCGTCGAGCTCCTACAATGAGCAGTTCTTC. Its translation: CASSLEASSSYNEQFF. J is TRBJ2-1 and V is TRBV7-8; D unresolved. This CDR3 region has 16 residues. Trimming pared 1 base from V and 0 bases from J, leaving 10 bases between. The germline CDR1 and CDR2 sequences are SGHVS and FQNEAQ. Full variable domain (missing parts from reference TRBV7-8 and TRBJ2-1): GAGVSQSPRYKVAKRGQDVALRCDPISGHVSLFWYQQALGQGPEFLTYFQNEAQLDKSGLPSDRFFAERPEGSVSTLKIQRTQQEDSAVYLCASSLEASSSYNEQFFGPGTRLTVL.

In its sample, this clonotype was seen a few times. The V gene is TRBV4-1, the J gene TRBJ2-3, with a weak D call TRBD2 (5 bases). Germline CDR1 reads MGHRA; CDR2 reads YSYEKL. This CDR3 has 15 amino acids. The V end lost 0 bases, the J end lost 0 bases, and 7 bases lay between the germline ends. CDR3 loop: CASSQDKRSTDTQYF. CDR3 sequence (DNA): TGCGCCAGCAGCCAAGACAAGCGGAGCACAGATACGCAGTATTTT.

The rearrangement uses TRBV7-9 and TRBJ1-6; D uncertain. There are 15 residues in the CDR3. The ends were cut back, 1 base at V and 5 bases at J, with 9 bases in the middle. Germline assignment: CDR1 SEHNR and CDR2 FQNEAQ (reference sequence). CDR3 protein: CASSLGSANNSPLHF. The DNA of the CDR3 is TGTGCCAGCAGCTTAGGGTCGGCGAATAATTCACCCCTCCACTTT. The full variable domain, its missing parts supplied by reference TRBV7-9 and TRBJ1-6, is DTGVSQNPRHKITKRGQNVTFRCDPISEHNRLYWYRQTLGQGPEFLTYFQNEAQLEKSRLLSDRFSAERPKGSFSTLEIQRTEQGDSAMYLCASSLGSANNSPLHFGNGTRLTVT.

This clonotype was recorded a few times. This chain connects TRBV12-3 or TRBV12-4 to TRBJ1-2; tentative D call: TRBD1 (5 bases). Trimming stripped 5 bases from V and 6 bases from J, with 13 bases between. This CDR3 contains 13 residues. The CDR3 reads CASSLRELHGYTF. The CDR3 DNA sequence: TGTGCCAGCAGTCTCAGGGAACTTCATGGCTACACCTTC.

V usage is TRBV2 and J usage is TRBJ2-7; D is uncertain. The length of the CDR3 is 11 residues. The germline V gene has CDR1 SNHLY and CDR2 FYNNEI. V was clipped by 10 bases and J by 3 bases, with 10 bases between them. CDR3 sequence reads: CAITVLYEQYF. Here the CDR3 DNA reads TGTGCCATAACCGTCCTCTACGAGCAGTACTTC.

Details on this clonotype: Mismatch with germline at one junction end may stem from a read error. The rearrangement links TRBV7-6 to TRBJ2-1; D gene ambiguous. Germline V gives CDR1 SGHVS, CDR2 FNYEAQ. CDR3 size: 14 residues. The CDR3 protein is CASSPTTWYNEQFF. The CDR3 nucleotides are TGTGCTAGCAGCCCTACGACTTGGTACAATGAGCAGTTCTTC.

This clonotype came up a few times. The chain uses TRBV12-3 or TRBV12-4 and TRBJ2-6; TRBD1 matches at 8 bases. This CDR3 has 15 amino acids. Trimming cost V 6 bases and J 1 base; bases outside gene matches: 2. The CDR3 nucleotides read TGTGCCAGCAGGGACAGGGCGTCTGGGGCCAACGTCCTGACTTTC. It encodes CASRDRASGANVLTF.